Below are 30 T cell receptor beta chains sequenced from a single sample in a study of blood T cell repertoires in COVID-19. Sequenced by immunoSEQ multiplex PCR; TCRdb stores in-frame clones only, minus some. The sample has 75,000 to 95,000 clones, less than 85% seen once. The specimen sequenced was peripheral blood. These receptors were taken from an older man with COVID-19, enrolled during active disease.

The rearrangement uses TRBV2 and TRBJ1-1; D remains unclear. V gave up 7 bases and J gave up 5 bases, with 14 bases separating them. The CDR3 runs to 13 residues. Germline values: CDR1 SNHLY, CDR2 FYNNEI. DNA of the CDR3: TGTGCCAGCACCCTGACGGGTGGGACTGAAGCTTTCTTT. Translation: CASTLTGGTEAFF.

V gene TRBV6-2 or TRBV6-3 combines with J gene TRBJ1-5, with a possible D match to TRBD1 (5 bases). Germline V CDR1 and CDR2: MNHEY, SVGEGT. V was cut by 1 base and J by 5 bases, with 9 bases left in between. The CDR3 length is 14 residues. The CDR3 is CASSYYGADQPQHF. The CDR3, as DNA: TGTGCCAGCAGTTACTATGGGGCTGATCAGCCCCAGCATTTT.

This clone appeared a few times. V gene TRBV7-2 combines with J gene TRBJ1-2, with TRBD1 as a possible D gene (5 bases). Germline loops: CDR1 SGHTA, CDR2 FQGNSA. CDR3 length: 16 residues. V gave up 0 bases and J gave up 6 bases, with 17 bases separating them. For the CDR3, the DNA is TGTGCCAGCAGCTTAGCCAGGTGGGGACTCCAGGATGGCTACACCTTC. This codes for CASSLARWGLQDGYTF. The full variable domain, rest sourced from reference TRBV7-2 and TRBJ1-2, is GAGVSQSPSNKVTEKGKDVELRCDPISGHTALYWYRQSLGQGLEFLIYFQGNSAPDKSGLPSDRFSAERTGGSVSTLTIQRTQQEDSAVYLCASSLARWGLQDGYTFGSGTRLTVV.

The V call is TRBV5-1, the J call TRBJ2-5; maybe TRBD1 (5 bases). Trimming stripped 0 bases from V and 0 bases from J, with 6 bases between. CDR3 length: 14 amino acids. Looked up from germline, CDR1 is SGHRS and CDR2 is YFSETQ. The CDR3 nucleotides read TGCGCCAGCAGCTTGGAGGGGTACCAAGAGACCCAGTACTTC. The encoded protein is CASSLEGYQETQYF.

This clone has only one observation. V usage is TRBV28 and J usage is TRBJ2-1, with TRBD1 identical over 9 bases. CDR1 is MDHEN and CDR2 is SYDVKM in the germline V gene. CDR3 length: 14 residues. The V segment lost 4 bases and the J segment 7 bases; nucleotides outside the gene matches: 5. The CDR3 coding sequence is TGTGCCAGCAGTTGGTTCGGGACAGGGAATGAGCAGTTCTTC. This codes for CASSWFGTGNEQFF.

V and J are TRBV5-4 and TRBJ2-3; TRBD1 aligns across 7 bases. Per germline, CDR1 SGHNT and CDR2 YYREEE (reference sequence). V lost 0 bases, J lost 4 bases, and 5 bases stayed unmatched. This CDR3 has 15 residues. The CDR3 DNA sequence: TGTGCCAGCAGCTTGGTTTCGCAGGGGGCAGATACGCAGTATTTT. It specifies CASSLVSQGADTQYF.

A remark on this clone: At one end the junction does not follow the germline gene, possibly because of a read error. The chain employs TRBV10-3 and TRBJ1-2; 11 bases align to TRBD1. The CDR3 consists of 15 residues. Germline values: CDR1 ENHRY, CDR2 SYGVKD. The CDR3 reads CTIIWDRGSTRGYTF. The CDR3 DNA follows: TGTACCATCATTTGGGACAGGGGGTCGACTCGCGGCTACACCTTC.

This clone has a count of ten or more. This chain connects TRBV5-1 to TRBJ2-7; TRBD1 agrees at 9 bases. Germline V gives CDR1 SGHRS, CDR2 YFSETQ. V lost 3 bases, J lost 6 bases, and 16 bases stayed unmatched. The CDR3 loop spans 17 amino acids. The CDR3, as DNA: TGCGCCAGCAGCTCAGGGACAGGGTGGGGGAAGGGCTTCGAGCAGTACTTC. It translates to CASSSGTGWGKGFEQYF.

The V call is TRBV14, the J call TRBJ2-2; a weak D match, TRBD1 (6 bases). Germline V gene data show CDR1 as SGHDN and CDR2 as FVKESK. V dropped 1 base and J dropped 7 bases, with 13 bases sitting between them. CDR3 length equals 15 residues. CDR3 in DNA: TGTGCCAGCAGCCAAGCGCTGGGGGCGAGCGGGGAGCTGTTTTTT. Its protein product is CASSQALGASGELFF.

V and J are TRBV28 and TRBJ2-5; weak D call: TRBD2 (5 bases). V was cut by 7 bases and J by 8 bases, with 17 bases left in between. The CDR3 contains 13 residues. Germline values: CDR1 MDHEN, CDR2 SYDVKM. This CDR3 is CASISTGSRTQYF. DNA of the CDR3: TGTGCCAGCATCTCCACGGGAAGCCGAACCCAGTACTTC.

The genes are TRBV10-3 and TRBJ2-1; TRBD1 is a possible D gene (6 bases). This CDR3 is built from 14 residues. In germline, CDR1 is ENHRY, CDR2 SYGVKD. The ends were cut back, 6 bases at V and 5 bases at J, with 14 bases in the middle. The chain's CDR3 is CAIRGLQGHNEQFF. DNA of the CDR3: TGTGCCATCAGGGGGTTACAGGGACACAATGAGCAGTTCTTC.

DNA of the CDR3: TGTGCCAGCGCCGTGGGGGAGGCATCTCATGAAGCTTTCTTT. Its protein is CASAVGEASHEAFF. This chain uses TRBV7-8 with TRBJ1-1; possibly TRBD1 for D (5 bases). The CDR3 sequence is 14 residues long. The germline CDR1 and CDR2 sequences are SGHVS and FQNEAQ. Trimming cost V 8 bases and J 7 bases, with 20 bases left between them.

V is TRBV6-5 and J is TRBJ2-3; D might be TRBD2 (5 bases). CDR3 length: 15 amino acids. Trimming left V 6 bases short and J 0 bases short, with 13 bases between. From germline, CDR1 is MNHEY and CDR2 SVGAGI. DNA of the CDR3: TGTGCCAGCAGGAGAAGCGGTTCTAGCACAGATACGCAGTATTTT. It codes for CASRRSGSSTDTQYF.

The V call is TRBV7-3, the J call TRBJ1-1; 7 bases match TRBD1. This CDR3 spans 14 amino acids. CDR1 SGHTA and CDR2 FQGTGA come from the germline V gene. Unmatched junction bases numbered 4, after V lost 5 bases and J lost 1 base. CDR3 nucleotide sequence: TGTGCCAGCAGCCCCGGGACAGAGAACACTGAAGCTTTCTTT. Its translation is CASSPGTENTEAFF.

The gene calls are TRBV7-6 and TRBJ2-7; 10 bases agree with TRBD2. Germline lookup yields CDR1 SGHVS and CDR2 FNYEAQ. V lost 1 base and J lost 7; bases outside the gene matches: 4. This CDR3 region has 14 residues. The CDR3 nucleotides read TGTGCCAGCAGCTTAGGGCTAGCGGGAGCGGAGCAGTACTTC. Translation gives CASSLGLAGAEQYF.

This clone was detected only a few times. This chain connects TRBV7-9 to TRBJ2-1, with D uncertain. V lost 5 bases, J lost 7 bases, and 18 bases lay in between. The CDR3 consists of 15 residues. CDR1 SEHNR and CDR2 FQNEAQ come from the germline V gene (reference sequence). In DNA form, the CDR3 reads TGTGCCAGCAGCCTCGACGTAACCGTGGAGAATGAGCAGTTCTTC. It is translated as CASSLDVTVENEQFF.

The genes are TRBV4-2 and TRBJ2-3; tentative D call: TRBD1 (5 bases). V was shortened by 0 bases and J by 6 bases, with 22 bases between the two germline ends. CDR3 length: 18 amino acids. Germline assignment: CDR1 LGHNA and CDR2 YNFKEQ. The CDR3 nucleotides read TGTGCCAGCAGCCAAGATCAGTGGGTTAGACTTTCAGGGGATACGCAGTATTTT. Amino acid sequence: CASSQDQWVRLSGDTQYF.

The CDR3 sequence is CASRERDSKAFF. The CDR3 nucleotides are TGTGCCAGCAGGGAAAGGGACTCAAAAGCTTTCTTT. The V and J genes are TRBV27 and TRBJ1-1; maybe TRBD1 (5 bases). Germline V gene data show CDR1 as MNHEY and CDR2 as SMNVEV (reference sequence). Trimming shortened V by 6 bases and J by 9 bases, and 14 bases separated the two germline ends. The CDR3 has 12 residues.

The genes are TRBV7-2 and TRBJ2-3; TRBD1 agrees at 12 bases. The CDR3 is made up of 18 amino acids. With V trimmed by 2 bases and J by 5 bases, 11 bases remained unmatched. Germline V gene lookup returns CDR1 SGHTA and CDR2 FQGNSA. In DNA form, the CDR3 reads TGTGCCAGCAGCTTATGGGTTCGGGACAGGGGGCCGGGAGATACGCAGTATTTT. Protein sequence: CASSLWVRDRGPGDTQYF.

The V call is TRBV28, the J call TRBJ2-7; D is unresolved. The germline gives CDR1 MDHEN, CDR2 SYDVKM. Deletions cut 6 bases from V and 0 bases from J, with 12 bases between. The CDR3 totals 14 residues. The CDR3 region is CASRIRISSYEQYF. The CDR3 nucleotides read TGTGCCAGCAGAATCAGAATTTCCTCCTACGAGCAGTACTTC.

This chain uses TRBV28 with TRBJ2-7, with TRBD1 identical over 7 bases. Per the germline V gene, CDR1 is MDHEN and CDR2 is SYDVKM. The CDR3 runs 15 residues. The ends lost 3 bases at V and 3 bases at J; junction bases unmatched: 8. In DNA, the CDR3 is TGTGCCAGCAGTTTTCCCCCCCAGGGGGTCTACGAGCAGTACTTC. Translation: CASSFPPQGVYEQYF.

CDR3 loop: CASSFGGSSYEQYF. The CDR3 coding sequence is TGTGCCAGCAGCTTCGGCGGGTCCTCCTACGAGCAGTACTTC. The chain has TRBV7-2 and TRBJ2-7; a possible D gene is TRBD2 (5 bases). V was clipped by 3 bases and J by 0 bases, with 9 bases between them. Germline CDR1 SGHTA, CDR2 FQGNSA. This CDR3 is 14 amino acids long.

The rearrangement joins TRBV19 to TRBJ1-2; no clear D. The germline V gene has CDR1 LNHDA and CDR2 SQIVND (reference sequence). The CDR3 extends over 18 amino acids. With 5 bases removed from V and 4 bases from J, the gap between germline ends came to 26 bases. Written as DNA, the CDR3 is TGTGCCAGTAGTGGTCGGACTAAGTGGAAGGACCTTCCCTATGGCTACACCTTC. It yields the protein CASSGRTKWKDLPYGYTF.

The rearrangement links TRBV7-3 to TRBJ1-2, with TRBD1 matching 7 bases. CDR1 and CDR2 (germline): SGHTA, FQGTGA. V was clipped by 8 bases and J by 2 bases; unmatched bases: 5. The CDR3 contains 13 residues. CDR3 in amino acids: CASSQGQNYGYTF. The DNA of the CDR3 is TGTGCCAGCTCACAGGGGCAGAACTATGGCTACACCTTC. Together with reference TRBV7-3 and TRBJ1-2, the CDR3 gives the full variable domain: GAGVSQTPSNKVTEKGKYVELRCDPISGHTALYWYRQSLGQGPEFLIYFQGTGAADDSGLPNDRFFAVRPEGSVSTLKIQRTERGDSAVYLCASSQGQNYGYTFGSGTRLTVV.

V is TRBV11-2 and J is TRBJ1-5, with D possibly matching TRBD1 (5 bases). The CDR3 is 13 residues long. Germline V CDR1 and CDR2: SGHAT, FQNNGV. V dropped 5 bases and J dropped 2 bases, with 7 bases sitting between them. CDR3 nucleotides: TGTGCCAGCAGCACAGGCGGCAATCAGCCCCAGCATTTT. It codes for CASSTGGNQPQHF.

The chain has TRBV7-2 and TRBJ2-1; 12 positions agree with TRBD2. V lost 3 bases and J lost 7; bases outside the gene matches: 4. The CDR3 spans 15 residues. Germline V gene lookup returns CDR1 SGHTA and CDR2 FQGNSA. CDR3 coding DNA: TGTGCCAGCAGCTTTTACGGACTAGCGGGAAATGAGCAGTTCTTC. Encoded protein: CASSFYGLAGNEQFF.

The chain joins TRBV7-8 to TRBJ2-1, with D perhaps matching TRBD1 (6 bases). Germline CDR1 reads SGHVS; CDR2 reads FQNEAQ. V lost 5 bases and J lost 0, with 11 bases in between. This CDR3 comprises 15 residues. For the CDR3, the DNA is TGTGCCAGCAGCCCCCAGGGGAGCTCCTACAATGAGCAGTTCTTC. It yields the protein CASSPQGSSYNEQFF.

The chain couples TRBV10-3 to TRBJ2-6; TRBD2 aligns across 7 bases. This CDR3 region has 15 residues. The germline gives CDR1 ENHRY, CDR2 SYGVKD. With 10 bases clipped from V and 2 bases from J, the junction kept 8 bases outside the gene matches. CDR3 nucleotide sequence: TGTGCCACTCATCCCGGGGGGACTGGGGCCAACGTCCTGACTTTC. Translated: CATHPGGTGANVLTF.

In its sample, this clone was seen a few times. The chain carries TRBV7-9 and TRBJ1-2; D remains ambiguous. Germline CDR1 reads SEHNR; CDR2 reads FQNEAQ (reference sequence). V lost 2 bases, J lost 2 bases, and 9 bases lay in between. The CDR3 is 14 residues long. CDR3 loop: CASSLSAENYGYTF. CDR3 in DNA: TGTGCCAGCAGCTTAAGCGCAGAAAACTATGGCTACACCTTC.

Written as DNA, the CDR3 is TGCGCCAGCAGCCAGGAGACTAGCGGTACCTACGAGCAGTACTTC. Amino acids: CASSQETSGTYEQYF. The J gene is TRBJ2-7, the V gene TRBV4-3; the match to TRBD2 covers 9 bases. After removal of 3 bases from V and 2 bases from J, the junction contained 5 bases not matched to a gene. Germline V CDR1 and CDR2: LGHNA, YSLEER. The CDR3 is 15 amino acids.